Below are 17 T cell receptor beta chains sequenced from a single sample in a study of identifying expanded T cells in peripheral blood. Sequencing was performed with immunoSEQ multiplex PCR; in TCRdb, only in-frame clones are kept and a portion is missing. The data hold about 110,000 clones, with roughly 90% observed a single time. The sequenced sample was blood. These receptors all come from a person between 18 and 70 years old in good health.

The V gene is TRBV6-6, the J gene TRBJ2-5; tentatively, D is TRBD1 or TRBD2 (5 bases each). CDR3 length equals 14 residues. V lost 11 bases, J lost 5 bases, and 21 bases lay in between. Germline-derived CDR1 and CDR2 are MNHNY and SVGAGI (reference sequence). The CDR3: CAHEPGPGYETQYF. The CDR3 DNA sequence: TGTGCCCACGAGCCGGGGCCGGGTTACGAGACCCAGTACTTC.

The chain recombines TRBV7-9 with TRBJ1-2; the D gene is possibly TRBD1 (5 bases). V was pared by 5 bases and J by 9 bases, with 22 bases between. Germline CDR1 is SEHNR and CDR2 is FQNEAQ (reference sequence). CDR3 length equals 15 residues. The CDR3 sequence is CASSGGQGWSDRYTF. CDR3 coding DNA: TGTGCCAGCAGCGGGGGTCAGGGATGGTCTGATCGCTACACCTTC.

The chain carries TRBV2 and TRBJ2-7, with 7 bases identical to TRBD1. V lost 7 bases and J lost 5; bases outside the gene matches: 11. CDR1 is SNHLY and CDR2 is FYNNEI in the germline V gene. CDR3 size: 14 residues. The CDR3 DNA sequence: TGTGCCAGCATGCTACAGGGGAGAGGTCACGAGCAGTACTTC. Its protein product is CASMLQGRGHEQYF. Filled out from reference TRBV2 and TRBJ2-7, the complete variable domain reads EPEVTQTPSHQVTQMGQEVILRCVPISNHLYFYWYRQILGQKVEFLVSFYNNEISEKSEIFDDQFSVERPDGSNFTLKIRSTKLEDSAMYFCASMLQGRGHEQYFGPGTRLTVT.

In nucleotides, the CDR3 is TGCGCCAGCAGCTTCAAGGGGGACCGAGACTATGGCTACACCTTC. It specifies CASSFKGDRDYGYTF. The V call is TRBV5-1, the J call TRBJ1-2; TRBD1 might be the D (6 bases). CDR1 SGHRS and CDR2 YFSETQ come from the germline V gene. V was pared by 2 bases and J by 3 bases, with 14 bases between. The CDR3 contains 15 residues.

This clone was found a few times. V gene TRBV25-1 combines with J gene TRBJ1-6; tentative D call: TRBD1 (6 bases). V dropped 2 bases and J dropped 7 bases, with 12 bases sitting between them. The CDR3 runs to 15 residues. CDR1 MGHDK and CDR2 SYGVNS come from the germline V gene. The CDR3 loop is CASSEGVRGNSPLHF. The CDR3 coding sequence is TGTGCCAGCAGTGAAGGGGTGAGGGGGAATTCACCCCTCCACTTT.

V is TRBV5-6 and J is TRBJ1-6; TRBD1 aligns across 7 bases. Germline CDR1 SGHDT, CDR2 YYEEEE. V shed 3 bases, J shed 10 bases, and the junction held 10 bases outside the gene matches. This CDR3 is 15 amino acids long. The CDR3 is CASSSLTGNTSPLHF. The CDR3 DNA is TGTGCCAGCAGCTCCTTGACAGGGAACACGTCACCCCTCCACTTT.

The CDR3 region has the DNA TGCAGCGTTGACCCTTTGGCCGGACAGGCACCATTTTATGGCTACACCTTC. Residues: CSVDPLAGQAPFYGYTF. The genes are TRBV29-1 and TRBJ1-2; 7 bases are shared with TRBD1. This CDR3 comprises 17 residues. CDR1 and CDR2 (germline): SQVTM, ANQGSEA. V was pared by 3 bases and J by 5 bases, with 18 bases of the junction left unmatched.

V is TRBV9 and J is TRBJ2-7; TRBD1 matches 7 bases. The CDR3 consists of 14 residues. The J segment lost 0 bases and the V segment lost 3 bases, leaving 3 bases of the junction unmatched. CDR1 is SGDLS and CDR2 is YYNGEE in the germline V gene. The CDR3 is CASSGRDSSYEQYF. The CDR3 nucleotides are TGTGCCAGCAGCGGACGGGACAGCTCCTACGAGCAGTACTTC.

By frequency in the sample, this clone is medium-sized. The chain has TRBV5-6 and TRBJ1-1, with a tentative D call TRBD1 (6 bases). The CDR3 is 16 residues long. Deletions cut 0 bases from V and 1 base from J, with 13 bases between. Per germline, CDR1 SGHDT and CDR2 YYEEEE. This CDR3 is CASSLAGIGGNTEAFF. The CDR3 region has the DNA TGTGCCAGCAGCTTGGCCGGTATAGGGGGGAACACTGAAGCTTTCTTT.

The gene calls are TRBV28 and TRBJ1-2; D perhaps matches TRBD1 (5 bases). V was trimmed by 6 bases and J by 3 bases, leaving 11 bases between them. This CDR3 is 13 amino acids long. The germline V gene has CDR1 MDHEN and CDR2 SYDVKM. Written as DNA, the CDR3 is TGTGCCAGCAGGACATGGGGGGACTATGGCTACACCTTC. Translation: CASRTWGDYGYTF.

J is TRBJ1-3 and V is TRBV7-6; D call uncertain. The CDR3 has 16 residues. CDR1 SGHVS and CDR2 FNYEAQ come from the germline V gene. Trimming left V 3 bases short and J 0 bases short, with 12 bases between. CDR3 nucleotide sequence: TGTGCCAGCAGCTTTTTCCCTCAGAACTCTGGAAACACCATATATTTT. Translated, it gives CASSFFPQNSGNTIYF.

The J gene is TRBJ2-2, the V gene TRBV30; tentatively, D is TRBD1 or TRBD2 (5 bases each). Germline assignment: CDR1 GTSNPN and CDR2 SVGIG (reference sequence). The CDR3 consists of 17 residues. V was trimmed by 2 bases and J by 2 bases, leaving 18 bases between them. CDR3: CAWSPARRTQNTGELFF. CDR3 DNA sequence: TGTGCCTGGAGTCCTGCGAGGAGGACACAAAACACCGGGGAGCTGTTTTTT.

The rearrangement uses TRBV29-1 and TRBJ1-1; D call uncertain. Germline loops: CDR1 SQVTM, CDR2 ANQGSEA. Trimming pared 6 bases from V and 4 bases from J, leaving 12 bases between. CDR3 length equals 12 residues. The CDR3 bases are TGCAGCGTAGCGACTCTGATCACTGAAGCTTTCTTT. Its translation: CSVATLITEAFF.

The CDR3 spells CASSETRGGTDTQYF. The CDR3 coding sequence is TGCGCCAGCAGTGAAACCCGGGGGGGCACAGATACGCAGTATTTT. This sequence joins TRBV10-2 and TRBJ2-3; 7 bases are a match to TRBD2. The V segment lost 3 bases and the J segment 1 base; nucleotides outside the gene matches: 4. The CDR3 spans 15 residues. Germline CDR1 and CDR2: WSHSY and SAAADI.

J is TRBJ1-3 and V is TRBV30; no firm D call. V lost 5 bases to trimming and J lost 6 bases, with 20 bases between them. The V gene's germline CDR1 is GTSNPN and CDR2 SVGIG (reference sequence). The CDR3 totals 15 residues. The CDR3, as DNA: TGTGCCTGGGAAAAGGGAGTGGGTTGGGAAAACACCATATATTTT. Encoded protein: CAWEKGVGWENTIYF.

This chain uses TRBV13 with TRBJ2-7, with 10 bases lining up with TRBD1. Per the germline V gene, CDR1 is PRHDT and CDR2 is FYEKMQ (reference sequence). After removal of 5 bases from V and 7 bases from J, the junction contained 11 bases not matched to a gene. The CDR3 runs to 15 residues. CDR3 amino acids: CASSLWTGGLEEQYF. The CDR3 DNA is TGTGCCAGCAGCCTCTGGACAGGGGGACTTGAAGAGCAGTACTTC.

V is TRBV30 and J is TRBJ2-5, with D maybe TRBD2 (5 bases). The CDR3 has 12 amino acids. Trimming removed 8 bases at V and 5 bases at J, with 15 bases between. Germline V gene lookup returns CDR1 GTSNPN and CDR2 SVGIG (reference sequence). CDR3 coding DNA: TGTGCCCAACAAATTAGCGCGGAGACCCAGTACTTC. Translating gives CAQQISAETQYF.